What follows describes a single T cell receptor (beta chain). This specimen belongs to a study of blood T cell repertoires in COVID-19. For the study at large: Whether acute or convalescent, the COVID-19 samples came from the United States, Italy and Spain. Sample material is recorded as cDNA or gDNA derived from T cells, B-cell-depleted T cells, or PBMCs.

Authors' methods: Using reference gene primer amplification, nucleated cell counts were estimated. Using immunoSEQ multiplex PCR, the repertoire was profiled, and TCRdb retains in-frame clones only, with some absent. The DNA gave D and trimming, while V, J and clone size come from that table. Altogether over 130,000 clones are present, approximately 78% being singletons, with the ten largest covering 4% to 5%. CDR1 and CDR2 (germline): WSHSY, SAAADI. There are 15 residues in the CDR3. Germline trimming cut 5 bases from V and 6 bases from J; bases unmatched to any gene: 8. The gene calls are TRBV10-2 and TRBJ2-1, with 9 bases identical to TRBD2. The clonotype originates from a woman of 80 years or more with acute or convalescent COVID-19. Sequencing input: peripheral blood. CDR3 sequence: CASSSGGPHFNEQFF. The CDR3 coding sequence is TGCGCCAGCAGTAGCGGGGGGCCTCACTTCAATGAGCAGTTCTTC.